The following is a T cell receptor beta chain sequence with its context. Its target is unknown. The sample comes from a study of a mutant IDH1 vaccine in newly diagnosed glioma. For the study at large: The study started vaccination 4-6 weeks after radiotherapy alone, or with temozolomide cycles. Most had both radiotherapy and temozolomide beforehand; others had only one.

The CDR3 length is 14 residues. CDR1 is SGHTA and CDR2 is FQGNSA in the germline V gene. The ends were cut back, 6 bases at V and 1 base at J, with 12 bases in the middle. Time point: week 35, safety follow-up. The vaccine gave 300 ug of a 20-mer mutant IDH1 peptide subcutaneously per dose. The table came from immunoSEQ multiplex PCR; TCRdb's copy has only in-frame clones and leaves some out. The sample lists tens of thousands of clones, approximately 81% seen once, with approximately 12% in the top ten. This chain joins TRBV7-2 and TRBJ1-1; TRBD1 might be the D (5 bases). The sequences come from PBMCs, collected from a glioma patient whose treatment included an IDH1 peptide vaccine. This clonotype was obtained from a man aged 18 to 30 with glioma. CDR3 protein: CASSSGGTNTEAFF. The CDR3 DNA reads TGTGCCAGCAGTTCCGGGGGAACGAACACTGAAGCTTTCTTT.